This T cell receptor (beta chain) came from a study of kidney transplant recipient with SARS-CoV-2 infection. TCRdb redid the calling of the reads with MiXCR, one entry per CDR3 protein. Here the sample spans 200,000 to 300,000 distinct CDR3 sequences, 25% to 30% being singletons. This clonotype was counted many times. J lost 0 bases, V lost 5 bases, and 5 bases had no gene match. Germline V CDR1 and CDR2: MNHEY, SVGAGI. This CDR3 comprises 15 residues. This receptor was obtained from a male patient aged 30 to 39 who had COVID-19 and was a kidney transplant recipient. Some T cells may originate from the graft donor. The rearrangement uses TRBV6-5 and TRBJ2-7, with 9 bases aligning to TRBD2. Sequencing was performed on a blood sample, taken at baseline and between days 110 and 120 from a kidney transplant recipient. CDR3 region: CASSATSGASYEQYF. CDR3 sequence (DNA): TGTGCCAGCAGTGCGACTAGCGGCGCCTCCTACGAGCAGTACTTC.